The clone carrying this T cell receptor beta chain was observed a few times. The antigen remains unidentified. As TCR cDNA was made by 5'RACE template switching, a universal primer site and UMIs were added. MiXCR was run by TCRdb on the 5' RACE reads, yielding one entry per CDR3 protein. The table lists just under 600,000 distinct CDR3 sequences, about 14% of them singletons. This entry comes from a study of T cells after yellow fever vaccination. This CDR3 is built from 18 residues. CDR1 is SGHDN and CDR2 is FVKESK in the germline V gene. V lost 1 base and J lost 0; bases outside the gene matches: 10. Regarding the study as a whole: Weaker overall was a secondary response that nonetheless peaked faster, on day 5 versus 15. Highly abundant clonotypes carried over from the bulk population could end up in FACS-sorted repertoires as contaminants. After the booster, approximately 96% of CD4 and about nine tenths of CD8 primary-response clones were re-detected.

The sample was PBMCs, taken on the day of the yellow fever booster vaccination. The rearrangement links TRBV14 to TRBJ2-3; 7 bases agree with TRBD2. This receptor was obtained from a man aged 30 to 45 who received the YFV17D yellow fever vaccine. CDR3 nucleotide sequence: TGTGCCAGCAGCCAAGTCCATCCAGGGAGGGTTAGCACAGATACGCAGTATTTT. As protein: CASSQVHPGRVSTDTQYF.